These 20 T cell receptor beta chains came from one sample sequenced in a study of regulatory T cells in long-lasting Graves disease. Noted time point: newly diagnosed GD, antithyroid drugs for less than 3 months. The TCR library was made from RNA extracted from PBMCs. Both iRepertoire HTBI primers and Arm-PCR of CDR3 regions were used to build the TCR beta libraries. TCRdb called the multiplex PCR reads again in MiXCR, with one record for every CDR3 protein. The data show 400,000 to 500,000 distinct CDR3 sequences, around 17% seen once. A further study also used this sample, focusing on T cells in Graves' hyperthyroidism and ophthalmopathy.

This specimen was peripheral blood mononuclear cells (PBMCs), taken at new diagnosis, from a patient treated with antithyroid drugs. The source is a woman under 30 with Graves disease.

This clonotype came up many times. This chain links TRBV5-1 with TRBJ1-1, with D possibly matching TRBD1 (5 bases). This CDR3 is 14 amino acids long. Trimming left V 4 bases short and J 1 base short, with 11 bases between. CDR1 is SGHRS, CDR2 YFSETQ, per germline. The CDR3 DNA reads TGCGCCAGCAGCATCCCGGGGGGGAACACTGAAGCTTTCTTT. This sequence encodes CASSIPGGNTEAFF. Full variable domain (remainder filled in from reference TRBV5-1 and TRBJ1-1): KAGVTQTPRYLIKTRGQQVTLSCSPISGHRSVSWYQQTPGQGLQFLFEYFSETQRNKGNFPGRFSGRQFSNSRSEMNVSTLELGDSALYLCASSIPGGNTEAFFGQGTRLTVV.

Concerning this clonotype: The likely explanation is a read error, given a far larger clone one base away. The gene calls are TRBV27 and TRBJ2-7; no firm D call. Per the germline V gene, CDR1 is MNHEY and CDR2 is SMNVEV (reference sequence). CDR3 length equals 14 residues. V shed 4 bases and J shed 7 bases, with 17 bases lying between them. CDR3 DNA: TGTGCCAGCAGTTACCGAGGCCTCTCCAATGAGCAGTACTTC. This gives the protein CASSYRGLSNEQYF.

This clonotype was counted ten times or more. The CDR3 region has the DNA TGTGCCAGCAGCTTAGAAGCGGGCCTAACCTACGAGCAGTACTTC. Its translation: CASSLEAGLTYEQYF. This chain links TRBV7-9 with TRBJ2-7, with a weak D call TRBD2 (6 bases). The CDR3 is 15 amino acids. Per the germline V gene, CDR1 is SEHNR and CDR2 is FQNEAQ (reference sequence). The V end lost 1 base, the J end lost 2 bases, and 12 bases lay between the germline ends.

At least ten counts were recorded for this clonotype. The genes are TRBV11-2 and TRBJ2-7, with D perhaps being TRBD1 or TRBD2 (6 bases each). The CDR3 loop spans 16 amino acids. Germline V lookup: CDR1 SGHAT, CDR2 FQNNGV. Trimming took 3 bases from V and 5 from J, leaving 20 bases between them. DNA of the CDR3: TGTGCCAGCAGCTTCTCGAGGGGGGCGCTAGTCCACGAGCAGTACTTC. This sequence encodes CASSFSRGALVHEQYF.

The chain carries TRBV29-1 and TRBJ2-5; 11 positions match TRBD1. CDR1 is SQVTM and CDR2 is ANQGSEA in the germline V gene. After removal of 6 bases from V and 5 bases from J, the junction contained 8 bases not matched to a gene. The CDR3 consists of 14 residues. The CDR3 sequence: CSVGGQGAWETQYF. The DNA of the CDR3 is TGCAGCGTAGGAGGACAGGGGGCCTGGGAGACCCAGTACTTC.

In its sample, this clonotype was seen many times. One junction end disagrees with the germline gene, perhaps due to a read error. CDR3 protein: CASSLPGQSYF. The CDR3 DNA reads as TGTGCCAGCAGCCTTCCGGGACAGAGTTACTTC. The chain carries TRBV7-9 and TRBJ1-2; 7 positions agree with TRBD1. Germline values: CDR1 SEHNR, CDR2 FQNEAQ (reference sequence). This CDR3 region has 11 residues. Together with reference TRBV7-9 and TRBJ1-2, the CDR3 gives the full variable domain: DTGVSQNPRHKITKRGQNVTFRCDPISEHNRLYWYRQTLGQGPEFLTYFQNEAQLEKSRLLSDRFSAERPKGSFSTLEIQRTEQGDSAMYLCASSLPGQSYFGSGTRLTVV.

The chain joins TRBV9 to TRBJ1-1, with D perhaps matching TRBD1 (6 bases). The germline V and J ends were trimmed by 0 bases and 2 bases, with 11 bases remaining between them. Germline CDR1 is SGDLS and CDR2 is YYNGEE. The CDR3 is 15 amino acids. The CDR3 DNA sequence: TGTGCCAGCAGCGTAGTGTCGGGGGCCAACACTGAAGCTTTCTTT. Protein product: CASSVVSGANTEAFF.

This CDR3 is CASSAGLAGATYEQYF. Written as DNA, the CDR3 is TGTGCCAGCAGCGCGGGACTAGCGGGAGCGACTTACGAGCAGTACTTC. The chain links TRBV7-2 to TRBJ2-7; 14 bases are a match to TRBD2. V was pared by 5 bases and J by 4 bases, with 7 bases of the junction left unmatched. The CDR3 is 16 amino acids. The V gene's germline CDR1 is SGHTA and CDR2 FQGNSA.

The chain carries TRBV29-1 and TRBJ1-1; a possible D gene is TRBD1 (5 bases). The CDR3 consists of 14 residues. Germline-derived CDR1 and CDR2 are SQVTM and ANQGSEA. V lost 2 bases to trimming and J lost 4 bases, with 14 bases between them. The CDR3 loop is CSVELRGRSTEAFF. The DNA for the CDR3 is TGCAGCGTTGAATTGAGGGGTCGAAGCACTGAAGCTTTCTTT.

This clonotype was detected only a few times. The J gene is TRBJ1-5, the V gene TRBV6-2 or TRBV6-3, with D possibly matching TRBD1 (5 bases). Between the trimmed V and J ends, which lost 5 bases and 6 bases, there was a span of 14 bases. The CDR3 is 14 amino acids. The germline gives CDR1 MNHEY, CDR2 SVGEGT. The CDR3: CASSSHLQGQPQHF. CDR3 sequence (DNA): TGTGCCAGCAGTAGCCACCTCCAGGGTCAGCCCCAGCATTTT.

This clonotype has ten or more counts. This rearrangement joins TRBV28 to TRBJ2-7, with 7 positions matching TRBD1. CDR3 length equals 13 residues. J gave up 4 bases and V 7 bases, and 7 bases lay outside the gene matches. The germline V gene encodes CDR1 MDHEN and CDR2 SYDVKM. The CDR3 loop is CASIRDRDYEQYF. For the CDR3, the DNA is TGTGCCAGCATACGAGACAGGGATTACGAGCAGTACTTC.

Ten or more counts support this clonotype. Relative to the germline gene, one junction end is altered; a read error may explain this. The chain's CDR3 is CASSFRGGYNEQFF. The DNA for the CDR3 is TGCGCCAGCAGCTTTAGGGGGGGTTACAATGAGCAGTTCTTC. This chain links TRBV28 with TRBJ2-1; maybe TRBD2 (7 bases). The CDR3 runs 14 residues. CDR1 and CDR2 from the germline V gene are MDHEN and SYDVKM.

This clonotype was seen ten or more times. The V and J genes are TRBV29-1 and TRBJ2-2, with D tentatively TRBD2 (6 bases). V lost 3 bases to trimming and J lost 1 base, with 12 bases between them. Germline V gives CDR1 SQVTM, CDR2 ANQGSEA. The CDR3 totals 15 residues. CDR3 DNA sequence: TGCAGCGTTGAGGGTTCGCGGGGGAACACCGGGGAGCTGTTTTTT. Translated, it gives CSVEGSRGNTGELFF.

This clonotype came up a few times. Here the CDR3 DNA reads TGTGCCAGCAGAGGAGGCAGCTCCTATAATTCACCCCTCCACTTT. This translates into CASRGGSSYNSPLHF. The chain has TRBV27 and TRBJ1-6, with no clear D. Germline CDR1 MNHEY, CDR2 SMNVEV (reference sequence). The V end was cut by 6 bases, the J end by 0 bases, with 9 bases between. The CDR3 has 15 residues.

The table lists this clonotype with many counts. This rearrangement joins TRBV30 to TRBJ1-1; D call uncertain. The CDR3 has 11 amino acids. Germline lookup yields CDR1 GTSNPN and CDR2 SVGIG (reference sequence). The V and J ends lost 0 bases and 8 bases respectively, with 7 bases between them. CDR3 DNA sequence: TGTGCCTGGAGTGTAAGTGTAGAAGCTTTCTTT. Residues: CAWSVSVEAFF.

This clonotype was recorded at least ten times. V usage is TRBV13 and J usage is TRBJ2-7; 7 nucleotides agree with TRBD2. V was pared by 4 bases and J by 2 bases, with 17 bases of the junction left unmatched. The CDR3 sequence is 18 residues long. Germline V gene data show CDR1 as PRHDT and CDR2 as FYEKMQ (reference sequence). CDR3 in DNA: TGTGCCAGCAGCTCCCAGGAAGGGCAGCGGGAAACCCCCTACGAGCAGTACTTC. It yields the protein CASSSQEGQRETPYEQYF. Full variable domain (missing parts from reference TRBV13 and TRBJ2-7): AAGVIQSPRHLIKEKRETATLKCYPIPRHDTVYWYQQGPGQDPQFLISFYEKMQSDKGSIPDRFSAQQFSDYHSELNMSSLELGDSALYFCASSSQEGQRETPYEQYFGPGTRLTVT.

This clonotype occurred a few times. The gene calls are TRBV15 and TRBJ2-3; 8 nucleotides align to TRBD1. The germline CDR1 and CDR2 sequences are LNHNV and YYDKDF (reference sequence). This CDR3 is built from 14 residues. The trim removed 0 bases at V and 6 bases at J, leaving 2 bases unmatched. The CDR3 loop is CATSREGQGDTQYF. Written as DNA, the CDR3 is TGTGCCACCAGCAGAGAAGGACAGGGCGATACGCAGTATTTT.

In its sample, this clonotype was seen a few times. V gene TRBV10-3 combines with J gene TRBJ2-2; D not resolved. CDR1 and CDR2 (germline): ENHRY, SYGVKD. Trimming removed 0 bases from V and 5 bases from J, with 7 bases in between. This CDR3 region has 14 residues. The CDR3 protein is CAISESYWTGELFF. Here the CDR3 DNA reads TGTGCCATCAGTGAGTCGTATTGGACCGGGGAGCTGTTTTTT.

This clonotype was observed at least ten times. This rearrangement joins TRBV12-3 or TRBV12-4 to TRBJ2-7; no reliable D call. The V end lost 4 bases, the J end lost 13 bases, and 20 bases lay between the germline ends. CDR3 length: 13 residues. CDR3 DNA: TGTGCCAGCAGTTCTAAAAGGGCTACAGACCGCTACTTC. Translated, it gives CASSSKRATDRYF.

This clonotype was recorded many times. This chain uses TRBV5-8 with TRBJ2-7; 9 bases align to TRBD2. V lost 4 bases to trimming and J lost 6 bases; unmatched junction nucleotides: 11. Per the germline V gene, CDR1 is SGHTS and CDR2 is YDEGEE. The CDR3 extends over 15 amino acids. The CDR3, as DNA: TGTGCCAGCAGCAGGACTAGCGTAGGGCGGGGCGAGCAGTACTTC. It translates to CASSRTSVGRGEQYF.